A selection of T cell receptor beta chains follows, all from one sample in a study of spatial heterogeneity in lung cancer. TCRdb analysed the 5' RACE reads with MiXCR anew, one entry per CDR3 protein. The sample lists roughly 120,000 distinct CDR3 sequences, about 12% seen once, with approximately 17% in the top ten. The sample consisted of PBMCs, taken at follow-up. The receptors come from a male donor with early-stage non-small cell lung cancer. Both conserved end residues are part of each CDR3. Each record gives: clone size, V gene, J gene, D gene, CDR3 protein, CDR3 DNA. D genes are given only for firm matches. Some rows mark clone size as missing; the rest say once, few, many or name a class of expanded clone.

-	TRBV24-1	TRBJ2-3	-	CATSPPALTDTQYF	TGTGCCACCAGTCCTCCGGCCCTCACAGATACGCAGTATTTT
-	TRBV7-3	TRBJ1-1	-	CASSQHPQGENTEAFF	TGTGCCAGCAGCCAACACCCACAGGGTGAAAACACTGAAGCTTTCTTT
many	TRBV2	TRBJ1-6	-	CASSEYGGSSYNSPLHF	TGTGCCAGCAGTGAATATGGGGGCAGCTCCTATAATTCACCCCTCCACTTT
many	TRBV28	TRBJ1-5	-	CASSGGGDPGPQHF	TGTGCCAGCAGTGGGGGAGGGGACCCGGGGCCCCAGCATTTT
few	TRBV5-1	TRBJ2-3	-	CASSLAGTRSTDTQYF	TGCGCCAGCAGCTTGGCCGGGACCCGTAGCACAGATACGCAGTATTTT
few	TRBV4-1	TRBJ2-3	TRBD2	CASSRSGGATDTQYF	TGCGCCAGCAGCCGGAGCGGGGGGGCCACAGATACGCAGTATTTT
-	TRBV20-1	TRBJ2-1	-	CSASGGSYNEQFF	TGCAGTGCTAGCGGGGGTTCCTACAATGAGCAGTTCTTC
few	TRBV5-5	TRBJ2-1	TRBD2	CASSLQRGGFYNEQFF	TGTGCCAGCAGCCTCCAGCGGGGGGGATTCTACAATGAGCAGTTCTTC
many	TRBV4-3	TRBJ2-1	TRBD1	CASSQDRGTGYNEQFF	TGCGCCAGCAGCCAAGATAGGGGGACAGGGTACAATGAGCAGTTCTTC
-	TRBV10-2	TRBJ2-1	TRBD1	CASRAGGINEQFF	TGCGCCAGCAGGGCAGGGGGCATCAATGAGCAGTTCTTC
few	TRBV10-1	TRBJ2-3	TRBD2	CASSAGGSTDTQYF	TGCGCCAGCAGCGCGGGGGGAAGCACAGATACGCAGTATTTT
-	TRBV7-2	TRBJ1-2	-	CASSLASGSYGYTF	TGTGCCAGCAGCTTAGCGTCAGGGTCCTATGGCTACACCTTC
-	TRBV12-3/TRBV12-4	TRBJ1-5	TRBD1	CASRRQGVGPQHF	TGTGCCAGCAGGCGACAGGGAGTAGGGCCCCAGCATTTT
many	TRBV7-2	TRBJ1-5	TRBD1	CASSLSRGDQPQHF	TGTGCCAGCAGCTTAAGCAGGGGGGATCAGCCCCAGCATTTT
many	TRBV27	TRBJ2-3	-	CSSSLSFPFTDTQYF	TGTTCCAGCAGTTTATCGTTCCCGTTCACAGATACGCAGTATTTT
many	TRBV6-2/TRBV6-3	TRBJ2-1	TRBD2	CASSYWLAGLTQTKDNEQFF	TGTGCCAGCAGTTACTGGCTAGCGGGGCTCACCCAAACAAAAGACAATGAGCAGTTCTTC
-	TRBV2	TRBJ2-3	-	CASTSWGAGPSTDTQYF	TGTGCCAGCACTTCCTGGGGGGCAGGTCCTAGCACAGATACGCAGTATTTT
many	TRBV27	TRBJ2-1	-	CASSFERRDNEQFF	TGTGCCAGCAGTTTCGAGAGACGTGACAATGAGCAGTTCTTC
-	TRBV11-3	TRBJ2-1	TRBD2	CASLPGTSDEQFF	TGTGCCAGCCTGCCAGGGACTAGCGATGAGCAGTTCTTC
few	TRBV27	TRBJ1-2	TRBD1	CASSLRGQVLYGYTF	TGTGCCAGCAGTTTAAGGGGACAGGTCCTCTATGGCTACACCTTC
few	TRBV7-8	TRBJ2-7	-	CASTLTEVLYEQYF	TGTGCCAGCACCCTGACTGAGGTCCTCTACGAGCAGTACTTC
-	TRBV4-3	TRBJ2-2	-	CASSQDPPASGTGELFF	TGCGCCAGCAGCCAAGATCCGCCAGCCTCGGGCACCGGGGAGCTGTTTTTT
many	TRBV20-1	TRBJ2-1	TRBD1	CSAPGETGGMNEQFF	TGCAGTGCACCAGGGGAGACAGGGGGAATGAATGAGCAGTTCTTC
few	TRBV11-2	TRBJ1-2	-	CASSLTSISSLSGYGYTF	TGTGCCAGCAGCTTAACTAGTATATCGTCCTTGAGCGGCTATGGCTACACCTTC
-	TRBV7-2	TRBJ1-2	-	CASSQGQTINNYGYTF	TGTGCCAGCAGCCAAGGACAGACTATTAATAACTATGGCTACACCTTC
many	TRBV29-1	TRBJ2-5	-	CSVEVAETQYF	TGCAGCGTTGAGGTAGCAGAGACCCAGTACTTC
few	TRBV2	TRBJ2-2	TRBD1	CASTGQGGTGELFF	TGTGCCAGCACGGGACAGGGTGGGACCGGGGAGCTGTTTTTT
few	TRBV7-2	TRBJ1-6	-	CASSLALGGRSPLHF	TGTGCCAGCAGCTTAGCCCTGGGGGGACGATCACCCCTCCACTTT
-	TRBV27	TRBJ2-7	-	CASSSPHEEQYF	TGTGCCAGCAGTTCACCTCATGAGGAGCAGTACTTC
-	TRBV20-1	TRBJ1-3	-	CSARQGKGNTIYF	TGCAGTGCTAGACAGGGTAAAGGAAACACCATATATTTT
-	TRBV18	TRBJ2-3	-	CASSSNTAGDTQYF	TGTGCCAGCTCATCTAACACTGCGGGGGATACGCAGTATTTT
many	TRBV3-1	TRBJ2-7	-	CASSQERVGEQYF	TGTGCCAGCAGCCAAGAAAGGGTCGGGGAGCAGTACTTC
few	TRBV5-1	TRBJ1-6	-	CASSLGARNLGNSPLHF	TGCGCCAGCAGCTTGGGGGCCAGAAACTTGGGGAATTCACCCCTCCACTTT
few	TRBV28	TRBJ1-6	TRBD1	CASSPRDRGFSPLHF	TGTGCCAGCAGTCCTCGGGACAGGGGATTTTCACCCCTCCACTTT
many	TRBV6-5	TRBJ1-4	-	CASTKSFQNEKLFF	TGTGCCAGCACCAAGTCGTTTCAGAATGAAAAACTGTTTTTT
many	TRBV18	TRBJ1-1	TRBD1	CASSLTGGNTEAFF	TGTGCCAGCTCACTAACAGGGGGGAACACTGAAGCTTTCTTT
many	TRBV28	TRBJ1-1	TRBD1	CASSSQGGITEAFF	TGTGCCAGCAGTTCACAGGGGGGGATCACTGAAGCTTTCTTT
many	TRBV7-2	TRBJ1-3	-	CASSLWAGQANTIYF	TGTGCCAGCAGCTTATGGGCAGGGCAAGCGAACACCATATATTTT
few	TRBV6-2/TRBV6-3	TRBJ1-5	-	CASSYSRGGHSGYSNQPQHF	TGTGCCAGCAGTTACTCCAGAGGGGGACACTCCGGCTACAGCAATCAGCCCCAGCATTTT
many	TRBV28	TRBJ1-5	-	CASSPLEGQPQHF	TGTGCCAGCAGTCCCCTGGAAGGTCAGCCCCAGCATTTT
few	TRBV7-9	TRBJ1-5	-	CASSPQEGQPQHF	TGTGCCAGCAGCCCCCAGGAGGGACAGCCCCAGCATTTT
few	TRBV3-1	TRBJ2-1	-	CASSHSGLAANNEQFF	TGTGCCAGCAGCCATTCGGGCTTAGCCGCAAACAATGAGCAGTTCTTC
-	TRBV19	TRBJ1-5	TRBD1	CASTNSGTGGDGNQPQHF	TGTGCCAGTACCAACTCGGGGACAGGGGGCGACGGGAATCAGCCCCAGCATTTT